The 4 T cell receptor beta chains below all came from one sample that was sequenced in a study of cytomegalovirus exposure and HLA in healthy donors (dated by TCRdb to the late 2010s). Library construction relied on the immunoSEQ multiplex PCR assay. For the multiplex PCR, a mixture combining 60 forward primers for TCR Vbeta segments and 13 reverse primers for TCR Jbeta segments was used. Not all clones reach the TCRdb copy of this immuneACCESS table, which keeps in-frame sequences only. Checked studies attribute under half of the gap to unresolved V genes and leave the rest unexplained. The sample table lists 160,000 or so clones, roughly four fifths of them with a count of one. Together, the top ten hold less than 1.2% of the sample. Sequenced sample: PBMCs. The receptor set was obtained from a woman between 40 and 55 years old in good health and CMV-seronegative.

The chain has TRBV6-5 and TRBJ2-3; no reliable D call. From germline, CDR1 is MNHEY and CDR2 SVGAGI. The CDR3 runs to 15 residues. Trimming stripped 5 bases from V and 3 bases from J, with 15 bases between. The CDR3 spells CASSPRLPPTDTQYF. The CDR3, as DNA: TGTGCCAGCAGTCCAAGACTCCCGCCTACAGATACGCAGTATTTT.

The V and J genes are TRBV5-4 and TRBJ1-5, with a possible D match to TRBD1 (5 bases). This CDR3 comprises 14 residues. Trimming stripped 2 bases from V and 7 bases from J, with 13 bases between. Germline V CDR1 and CDR2: SGHNT, YYREEE (reference sequence). The DNA of the CDR3 is TGTGCCAGCAGCTTCGGGGGAGGAGGACAGCCCCAGCATTTT. Protein product: CASSFGGGGQPQHF.

The chain employs TRBV11-3 and TRBJ1-2; possible D gene TRBD1, 6 bases. The CDR3 is made up of 13 amino acids. Trimming left V 0 bases short and J 10 bases short, with 12 bases between. Germline CDR1 and CDR2: SGHNT and YENEEA. Here the CDR3 DNA reads TGTGCCAGCAGCTTAGACAGGGGCAAAGACTACACCTTC. Translating it yields CASSLDRGKDYTF.

This chain joins TRBV19 and TRBJ2-2; D is possibly TRBD1 (6 bases). The germline CDR1 and CDR2 sequences are LNHDA and SQIVND (reference sequence). CDR3 length: 15 residues. V dropped 9 bases and J dropped 5 bases, with 19 bases sitting between them. The CDR3 DNA follows: TGTGCCAGCACTGGAGGACAGTTTCCAACCGGGGAGCTGTTTTTT. This encodes CASTGGQFPTGELFF.